This TCR beta chain comes out of a study of T cell clonality in common variable immunodeficiency. As concerns this clone: The antigen is unknown. The CDR3 end lies 3 residues beyond the end of the read and is filled in from the germline J gene.

Germline V lookup: CDR1 LNHDA, CDR2 SQIVND (reference sequence). The CDR3 extends over 14 amino acids. Study-level findings and limits: CVID subjects shared fewer TCRbeta clones than healthy controls did.

Both groups were predominantly of Caucasian heritage. Libraries were prepared by immunoSEQ multiplex PCR; TCRdb keeps only in-frame clonotypes and omits some of them. The repertoire shows tens of thousands of clones, none seen only once; the top ten take approximately 2.9%. This chain links TRBV19 with TRBJ1-2; TRBD1 aligns across 7 bases. The material sequenced was peripheral blood mononuclear cells. The TCR sequence derives from a person aged 18 to 69 in good health. The CDR3 loop reads CASRIRDSAYDYTF. The CDR3 DNA, read in part, is TGTGCCAGTAGAATCCGGGACAGTGCCTACGAC.